Each of the 9 T cell receptor beta chains below was sequenced from the same sample in a study of graft-versus-host responses after intestinal transplantation (dated by TCRdb to about 2021). The antigens these receptors bind are not known. The library was obtained by the immunoSEQ multiplex PCR assay. As stored in TCRdb, this immuneACCESS dataset retains in-frame rearrangements with V and J assigned. A fraction of the clones does not appear; measured against another copy, unresolved V genes explain less than half of the discrepancy, and the remainder lacks a known reason. Counted in this sample were 85,000 to 100,000 clones; 80% to 95% of them appeared once. Over 0.06% of the sample goes to the ten largest clones. This specimen's time point label, interpreted: cells obtained before transplantation from donor or recipient. Here the sequenced sample was unstimulated CD8+ T cells sorted from spleen or lymph node cells, taken before transplant. These receptor sequences come from a human donor who was the organ donor for an intestinal transplant.

The CDR3 nucleotides read TGTGCCAGCAGCTTGGCCGGAGTCACGTCTACTATGAACACTGAAGCTTTCTTT. Its translation is CASSLAGVTSTMNTEAFF. The rearrangement uses TRBV5-8 and TRBJ1-1; the D is unclear. V lost 0 bases and J 0 bases, leaving 18 bases between the germline ends. This CDR3 comprises 18 residues. Germline V lookup: CDR1 SGHTS, CDR2 YDEGEE.

This chain uses TRBV7-8 with TRBJ2-7; a weak D match, TRBD1 (6 bases). V lost 10 bases to trimming and J lost 3 bases, with 16 bases between them. CDR1 and CDR2 (germline): SGHVS, FQNEAQ. The CDR3 consists of 13 residues. CDR3 region: CATARDKFYEQYF. The CDR3 coding sequence is TGTGCCACGGCCCGGGACAAGTTCTACGAGCAGTACTTC.

The genes are TRBV25-1 and TRBJ1-1; 7 bases map to TRBD1. CDR1 and CDR2 from the germline V gene are MGHDK and SYGVNS. The V segment lost 1 base and the J segment 11 bases; nucleotides outside the gene matches: 10. This CDR3 has 14 amino acids. The CDR3 region has the DNA TGTGCCAGCAGTGAATTCGAAAAGGGGGCCAAGGCTTTCTTT. It encodes CASSEFEKGAKAFF.

V is TRBV11-2 and J is TRBJ2-5, with a tentative D call TRBD2 (6 bases). Germline V CDR1 and CDR2: SGHAT, FQNNGV. Trimming pared 0 bases from V and 2 bases from J, leaving 7 bases between. This CDR3 has 14 residues. The CDR3 DNA sequence: TGTGCCAGCAGCTTAGAGACTAGGCAAGAGACCCAGTACTTC. It codes for CASSLETRQETQYF.

V usage is TRBV19 and J usage is TRBJ2-1; no reliable D call. The germline CDR1 and CDR2 sequences are LNHDA and SQIVND (reference sequence). The CDR3 spans 11 residues. V lost 1 base and J lost 9, with 4 bases in between. CDR3 bases: TGTGCCAGTAGTATAGGCGGTGAGCAGTTCTTC. Translating it yields CASSIGGEQFF.

The rearrangement joins TRBV10-3 to TRBJ2-1; 15 nucleotides match TRBD2. Germline V lookup: CDR1 ENHRY, CDR2 SYGVKD. J gave up 3 bases and V 5 bases, and 8 bases lay outside the gene matches. The CDR3 loop spans 18 amino acids. This CDR3 is CAISRTSGGGPYYNEQFF. For the CDR3, the DNA is TGTGCCATCAGTAGGACTAGCGGGGGGGGGCCTTACTACAATGAGCAGTTCTTC.

This clone appeared once. This same CDR3 is encoded by further DNA sequences in the sample. This chain links TRBV28 with TRBJ2-1; tentative D call: TRBD1 (5 bases). Germline V gives CDR1 MDHEN, CDR2 SYDVKM. This CDR3 contains 17 residues. Between the trimmed V and J ends, which lost 1 base and 2 bases, there was a span of 15 bases. In DNA, the CDR3 is TGTGCCAGCAGTTTATTCCTGGGGCAAACACCCTACAATGAGCAGTTCTTC. Its translation: CASSLFLGQTPYNEQFF.

Comment on this clone: One end of the junction fails to match germline, which may point to a read error. This chain uses TRBV19 with TRBJ2-7, with D perhaps matching TRBD2 (5 bases). Germline CDR1 is LNHDA and CDR2 is SQIVND (reference sequence). The CDR3 extends over 15 amino acids. The CDR3 DNA is TGTGCCGGTAGTATCAGTTTAGGAGGTCTCTACGAGCAGTACTTC. It is translated as CAGSISLGGLYEQYF.

The chain carries TRBV9 and TRBJ2-5; TRBD1 aligns across 8 bases. Losses at the gene ends were 1 base for V and 2 bases for J; bases not matched to a gene: 4. CDR1 and CDR2 from the germline V gene are SGDLS and YYNGEE. The CDR3 length is 15 residues. The CDR3 loop reads CASSVYTGGQETQYF. For the CDR3, the DNA is TGTGCCAGCAGCGTATATACAGGGGGACAAGAGACCCAGTACTTC.